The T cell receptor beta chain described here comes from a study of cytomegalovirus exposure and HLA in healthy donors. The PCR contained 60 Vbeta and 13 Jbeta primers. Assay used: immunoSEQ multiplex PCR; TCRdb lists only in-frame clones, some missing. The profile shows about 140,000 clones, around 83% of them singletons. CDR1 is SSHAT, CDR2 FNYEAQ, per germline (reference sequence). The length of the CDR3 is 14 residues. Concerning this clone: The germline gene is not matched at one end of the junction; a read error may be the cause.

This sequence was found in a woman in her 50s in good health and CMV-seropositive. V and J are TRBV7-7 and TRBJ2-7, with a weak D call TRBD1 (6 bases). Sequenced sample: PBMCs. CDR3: CASSLEVGGYEQYF. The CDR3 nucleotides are TGTGCTAGCAGCTTAGAAGTAGGGGGCTACGAGCAGTACTTC. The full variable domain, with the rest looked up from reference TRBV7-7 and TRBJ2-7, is GAGVSQSPRYKVTKRGQDVTLRCDPISSHATLYWYQQALGQGPEFLTYFNYEAQPDKSGLPSDRFSAERPEGSISTLTIQRTEQRDSAMYRCASSLEVGGYEQYFGPGTRLTVT.